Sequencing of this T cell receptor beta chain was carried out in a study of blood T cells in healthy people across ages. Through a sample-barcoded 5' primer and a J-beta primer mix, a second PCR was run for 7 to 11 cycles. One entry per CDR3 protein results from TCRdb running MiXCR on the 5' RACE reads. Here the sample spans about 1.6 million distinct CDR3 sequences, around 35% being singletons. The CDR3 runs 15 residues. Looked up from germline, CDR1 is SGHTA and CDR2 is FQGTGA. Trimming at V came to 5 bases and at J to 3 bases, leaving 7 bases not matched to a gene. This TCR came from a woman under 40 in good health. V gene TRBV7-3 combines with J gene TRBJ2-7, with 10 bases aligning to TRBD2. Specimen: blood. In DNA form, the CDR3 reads TGTGCCAGCAGCCCGAAGCGGGGGGGGTTCTACGAGCAGTACTTC. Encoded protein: CASSPKRGGFYEQYF.